This T cell receptor beta chain is from a study of blood T cell repertoires in COVID-19 (dated by TCRdb to the early 2020s). Looking at the study overall: Samples from collaborators originated in the United States, Italy and Spain and spanned both the acute and convalescent phases of COVID-19. The material from the prospective study consisted of cDNA or gDNA derived from T cells, B-cell-depleted T cells, or PBMCs. The dataset comprised deeply sampled blood TCRbeta repertoires from subjects exposed to, actively infected with, or recovered from COVID-19. The repertoires were released in a freely available public database intended as a resource for research on the immune response to SARS-CoV-2. The samples were drawn from two sources: the first 160 participants of the ongoing ImmuneRACE study, and over 1,000 subjects contributed by 6 global collaborators. Nearly every sample came with metadata listing a de-identified subject ID, COVID-19 status, age in years and sex. Where available, HLA class I and class II types were taken from metadata supplied by the sample provider and were not determined by assay-based typing.

Concerning this clone itself: Its antigen is unknown. No much larger clone exists at a distance of one base, and base qualities are not known.

V loses 5 bases, J loses 4 bases, and the germline ends lie 15 bases apart. The germline V gene (reference sequence) yields PRHDT for CDR1 and FYEKMQ for CDR2. The CDR3 contains 15 residues, cysteine and phenylalanine counted. The entry retains the CDR3 DNA only, 45 bases that are in frame from base 1. The paper as a whole reports these results and caveats: Clinical and demographic metadata were provided uncurated, with the amount varying by source and participant.

TCRbeta CDR3 regions were amplified from genomic DNA using the immunoSEQ Assay, a bias-controlled multiplex PCR. The original pipeline was this. Nucleated cell counts per sample were estimated from amplification of reference gene primers within the assay. To quantify the absolute abundance of each unique TCRbeta CDR3 rearrangement, sequence reads were collapsed and filtered. For each sample, productive Simpson clonality was calculated as the square root of Simpson's diversity index over productive rearrangements. TCRdb's version of the immuneACCESS table is confined to in-frame rearrangements and falls short of the full clone set. An unresolved V gene accounts for under half of the shortfall where checked; the remainder is of unknown origin. V, J and clone size reflect that table, while D and trimming were determined from the DNA. This sample is represented by under 300,000 clones; approximately 85% of them were singletons. 0.8% to 1% of the sample belongs to the ten largest clones.

Participants in the prospective study were aged roughly 18 to 100 years, lived in 20 to 25 United States geographic areas, and enrolled through a virtual design. To assign participants to cohorts, the prospective study relied on clinical history that participants themselves reported in a screening survey and a study questionnaire. Recovered participants in ImmuneRACE Cohort 3 were defined as having two consecutive negative NP/OP PCR tests, clearance from a healthcare professional, or resolution of symptoms. Mobile phlebotomists in the prospective study collected whole blood, serum and a nasopharyngeal or oropharyngeal swab from every participant. Participants in the prospective study had the option to provide additional blood draws and questionnaires over a roughly 2-month period. Before DNA extraction, prospective study blood samples were shipped either frozen or at room temperature.

Sequenced: PBMCs or T cells enriched from blood (not recorded which). The receptor was derived from a woman aged 25 to 39 who had recovered from COVID-19. This sequence uses TRBV13 and TRBJ2-1; TRBD1 might be the D gene, on 7 matching bases. The sequence in DNA is TGTGCCAGCAGCCCTCAGGGGGGACCGTACAATGAGCAGTTCTTC. Its coded protein is CASSPQGGPYNEQFF.